The clone carrying this T cell receptor (beta chain) has just a few counts. Its antigen is currently unknown. CDR3 length: 12 amino acids. In germline, CDR1 is DFQATT, CDR2 SNEGSKA (reference sequence). The germline V and J ends were trimmed by 6 bases and 4 bases, with 12 bases remaining between them. These data originate in a study of blood T cells in healthy people across ages. Study conclusions and caveats: Changes seen in expanded clonotypes were possibly confounded by donor CMV status left unknown.

A second PCR, run for roughly 6 to 11 cycles, used a sample-barcoded 5' primer plus a J-beta primer mix. Every cDNA molecule bore a tag from a template-switch adaptor containing 12 random nucleotides. In TCRdb, the 5' RACE reads were re-called with MiXCR into one record per CDR3 protein. The table has hundreds of thousands of distinct CDR3 sequences, roughly 43% seen once. All donors came from Russia, were Caucasian and healthy, and spanned ages 6 to 90. The J gene is TRBJ1-1, the V gene TRBV20-1; no firm D call. The source of this sequence is a woman in her sixties or seventies in good health. Sequenced: blood. The CDR3 protein is CSAPGYPTEAFF. The CDR3 coding sequence is TGCAGTGCCCCGGGGTACCCCACTGAAGCTTTCTTT.